The source of this T cell receptor beta chain is a study of cytomegalovirus exposure and HLA in healthy donors. Broader study findings: Rare sequences made up most TCRs, while some public TCRs were found in many donors.

The CDR3 is 15 residues long. Germline-derived CDR1 and CDR2 are MNHEY and SVGAGI. V lost 2 bases and J lost 11; bases outside the gene matches: 10. Assay used: immunoSEQ multiplex PCR; TCRdb lists only in-frame clones, some missing. This sample has about 95,000 clones, with about 85% found just once. Concerning this clone itself: Its antigen is still unknown.

This TCR derives from a man in his late teens or twenties in good health and CMV-seropositive. This rearrangement joins TRBV6-5 to TRBJ2-2; 8 bases align to TRBD1. Sequencing was done on a sample of PBMCs. The chain's CDR3 is CASSYRGQGIGELFF. The CDR3 DNA follows: TGTGCCAGCAGTTACCGCGGACAGGGAATCGGAGAGCTGTTTTTT.